The present TCR beta chain was sequenced within a study of cytotoxic CD8 clonotypes in ibrutinib-treated CLL. About the study: There were roughly twelve relapsed/refractory patients and around 15 treatment-naive patients, and around 17 were IGHV unmutated. The study, taken as a whole, reports: Clonality measured at baseline exceeded age-matched healthy donors, tracking circulating CD8+ T-cell counts. Public clonotypes showed up rarely, and on treatment they shrank or held steady.

Germline CDR1 and CDR2: MDHEN and SYDVKM. The CDR3 is made up of 14 amino acids. V shed 7 bases and J shed 2 bases, with 12 bases lying between them. In this sample, this clone turned up a few times. The antigen is undetermined. Here immunoSEQ multiplex PCR was the method, and the copy in TCRdb shows in-frame clones only, minus some. The data hold about 63,000 clones, with about three quarters observed a single time. The input for sequencing was PBMCs, taken after 12 months of ibrutinib treatment. The chain recombines TRBV28 with TRBJ1-5; D is unresolved. This TCR derives from a human donor with chronic lymphocytic leukemia. In nucleotides, the CDR3 is TGTGCCAGCAAAGACGGATCCGGCAATCAGCCCCAGCATTTT. Its translation is CASKDGSGNQPQHF. Combining the CDR3 with reference TRBV28 and TRBJ1-5 gives the whole variable domain DVKVTQSSRYLVKRTGEKVFLECVQDMDHENMFWYRQDPGLGLRLIYFSYDVKMKEKGDIPEGYSVSREKKERFSLILESASTNQTSMYLCASKDGSGNQPQHFGDGTRLSIL.